This passage covers 5 T cell receptor beta chains from one sample sequenced in a study of shared clonotypes between healthy human individuals. Some clones are missing from TCRdb's copy, which holds only in-frame ones; the method was immunoSEQ multiplex PCR. The data show around 500,000 clones, roughly four fifths seen once. The sample taken for sequencing was PBMCs. Receptors were obtained from a middle-aged woman in good health. Some clones in this sample may be carry-over from other donors' samples.

This clone has only one observation. The chain recombines TRBV27 with TRBJ2-3, with D perhaps matching TRBD1 or TRBD2 (5 bases each). The V gene's germline CDR1 is MNHEY and CDR2 SMNVEV (reference sequence). The CDR3 sequence is 14 residues long. The V end lost 5 bases, the J end lost 6 bases, and 15 bases lay between the germline ends. The CDR3 loop reads CASSTKTGADTQYF. The CDR3 coding sequence is TGTGCCAGCAGTACCAAAACCGGGGCCGATACGCAGTATTTT.

V gene TRBV12-5 combines with J gene TRBJ2-1; 13 bases fit TRBD2. The CDR3 totals 21 residues. V dropped 0 bases and J dropped 0; count of bases not matched to a gene: 11. Germline lookup yields CDR1 LGHNT and CDR2 FRNRAP. CDR3 sequence: CASGLVPPGLAGPSSYNEQFF. In DNA, the CDR3 is TGTGCTAGTGGTTTGGTACCCCCGGGACTAGCGGGACCGAGCTCCTACAATGAGCAGTTCTTC.

The gene calls are TRBV7-9 and TRBJ2-1; 7 bases fit TRBD1. Germline CDR1 reads SEHNR; CDR2 reads FQNEAQ (reference sequence). The CDR3 runs 16 residues. V dropped 1 base and J dropped 0; count of bases not matched to a gene: 3. The chain's CDR3 is CASSLEPGGSYNEQFF. The DNA for the CDR3 is TGTGCCAGCAGCTTAGAGCCAGGGGGCTCCTACAATGAGCAGTTCTTC.

The gene calls are TRBV5-4 and TRBJ1-1; D perhaps matches TRBD1 (5 bases). The CDR3 contains 15 residues. Trimming cost V 4 bases and J 4 bases, with 17 bases left between them. The germline CDR1 and CDR2 sequences are SGHNT and YYREEE (reference sequence). Here the CDR3 reads CASSTARGLLTEAFF. The CDR3 region has the DNA TGTGCCAGCAGCACGGCCCGGGGACTTCTCACTGAAGCTTTCTTT.

A single count supports this clone. V gene TRBV6-1 combines with J gene TRBJ2-2, with 11 bases identical to TRBD2. The CDR3 is made up of 17 amino acids. Losses at the gene ends were 2 bases for V and 1 base for J; bases not matched to a gene: 3. Germline lookup yields CDR1 MNHNS and CDR2 SASEGT. CDR3: CASSERLAGMNTGELFF. CDR3 coding DNA: TGTGCCAGCAGTGAAAGACTAGCGGGGATGAACACCGGGGAGCTGTTTTTT.